This T cell receptor (beta chain) stems from a study of blood T cells in healthy people across ages. Findings and limits, study-wide: CMV infection status of these donors was not known.

It was with a sample-barcoded 5' primer and a J-beta primer mix that a second PCR of roughly 6 to 12 cycles was run. Every cDNA molecule carried a tag from a template-switch adaptor bearing 12 random nucleotides. At least 2.5 million CDR3-containing paired-end reads were obtained per sample. MiXCR, run by TCRdb on the 5' RACE reads, gives a single entry per CDR3 protein. This table holds some 1.5 million distinct CDR3 sequences, under 55% found once. In regard to this clonotype: Its target is not known.

V shed 6 bases, J shed 2 bases, and the junction held 3 bases outside the gene matches. The germline CDR1 and CDR2 sequences are MNHEY and SMNVEV (reference sequence). CDR3 length equals 15 residues. The receptor was derived from a woman aged 18-29 years in good health. V and J are TRBV27 and TRBJ2-1, with 11 bases that match TRBD2. Source material: blood. CDR3 DNA sequence: TGTGCCAGCAGAACGGGACTAGCGGCCTACAATGAGCAGTTCTTC. Its protein is CASRTGLAAYNEQFF.